The rows below give T cell receptor beta chains drawn from one sample of a study of identical twins. TCRdb re-analysed the 5' RACE reads in MiXCR, keeping a single row per CDR3 protein. The repertoire holds about 470,000 distinct CDR3 sequences, 24% seen once, with roughly 3% in the top ten. These data are also associated with another study on T cells expressing NK-cell markers.

The sequenced sample consisted of CD4+ T cells sorted from blood. The source of these receptors is a woman between 18 and 30 years old in good health. Each CDR3 is given with its conserved first and last residue. The D gene is left open where the match is weak. Rows may omit the clone size; those that give it use once, few, many or a size class.

TRBJ2-1 . . TRBV20-1 TGCAGTGCTCAAAAGACGGATGAGCAGTTCTTC CSAQKTDEQFF
TRBJ2-3 . once TRBV12-3/TRBV12-4 TGTGCCAGCAGTATCACGGGTACGCAGTATTTT CASSITGTQYF
TRBJ2-1 . . TRBV7-9 TGTGCCAGCAGACCCCTTAGTCAGTATGAGCAGTTCTTC CASRPLSQYEQFF
TRBJ2-1 TRBD2 . TRBV29-1 TGCAGCGTTCCGGGACTAGCGGGAGTTTACAATGAGCAGTTCTTC CSVPGLAGVYNEQFF
TRBJ2-1 . many TRBV5-1 TGCGCCAGCAGCTTGGTGGCGGGATACAATGAGCAGTTCTTC CASSLVAGYNEQFF
TRBJ2-1 . . TRBV5-1 TGCGCCAGCAGGCGCCACCCAGGGGATGAGCAGTTCTTC CASRRHPGDEQFF
TRBJ2-7 . few TRBV7-2 TGTGCCAGCAGCTTCGGGCAGCACTACGAGCAGTACTTC CASSFGQHYEQYF
TRBJ2-5 . . TRBV10-3 TGTGCCATCAATAGGGGATTGCAGGAGACCCAGTACTTC CAINRGLQETQYF
TRBJ2-7 . few TRBV12-3/TRBV12-4 TGTGCCAGCAGTTCCTCGCAAAGGGGGAACGAGCAGTACTTC CASSSSQRGNEQYF
TRBJ2-2 . . TRBV30 TGTGCCCGGTACCGGGACCAGGGGAACACCGGGGAGCTGTTTTTT CARYRDQGNTGELFF
TRBJ2-7 . few TRBV18 TGTGCCAGCTCACCTTCAAGGACGACGGGTACTAACGAGCAGTACTTC CASSPSRTTGTNEQYF
TRBJ1-1 . few TRBV20-1 TGCAGTGCTAGAGCAGCAATGAACACTGAAGCTTTCTTT CSARAAMNTEAFF
TRBJ1-1 TRBD1 . TRBV10-3 TGTGCCATCAAAGGGACAGGGGTGGGTGAAGCTTTCTTT CAIKGTGVGEAFF
TRBJ2-4 . . TRBV3-1 TGTGCCAGCAGCCAAGGGCGTGGGAGTGACATTCAGTACTTC CASSQGRGSDIQYF
TRBJ2-7 . . TRBV7-9 TGTGCCAGCAGTCCCACTAAGACCCCCTACGAGCAGTACTTC CASSPTKTPYEQYF